This T cell receptor beta chain was found in a study of T cells in Graves' hyperthyroidism and ophthalmopathy. Trimming removed 6 bases from V and 4 bases from J; junction bases left unmatched: 7. The germline gives CDR1 SGHRS, CDR2 YFSETQ. CDR3 length: 14 amino acids. Together with thyroid ultrasound, orbital computed tomography, serum thyroxine and TRAb, clinical symptoms were used for diagnoses. This clonotype has a count of ten or more. Its antigen is not identified. The study's findings and limits: A model of 13 V-J pairs discriminated ophthalmopathy from stable hyperthyroidism.

Amplification targeted TCR beta CDR3 regions from RNA transcripts. HTBI primers were used for first-round RT-PCR of the TCR CDR3. MiXCR, run by TCRdb on the multiplex PCR reads, gives a single entry per CDR3 protein. This sample has approximately 600,000 distinct CDR3 sequences; approximately 14% occur once, and the top ten carry around 7%. The receptor's source is a woman aged 18-30 years with Graves' ophthalmopathy. Sequencing was done on a sample of blood. The J gene is TRBJ2-1, the V gene TRBV5-1; TRBD1 agrees at 7 bases. The CDR3 reads CASTPGTAYNEQFF. The CDR3 nucleotides read TGCGCCAGCACCCCAGGGACAGCTTACAATGAGCAGTTCTTC.